The rows below give T cell receptor beta chains drawn from one sample of a study of T cell changes during pregnancy in multiple sclerosis. TCRdb's copy holds only in-frame clones and misses some; the assay was immunoSEQ multiplex PCR. The repertoire has more than 45,000 clones, around 93% of them found once; the top ten carry approximately 0.6%. Specimen: CD4+ T cells from peripheral blood mononuclear cells, collected after pregnancy. The receptors stem from a female donor with multiple sclerosis, enrolled in a pregnancy study. Each CDR3 is given with its conserved first and last residue. The order of the fields is V gene, J gene, CDR3 length, CDR3 protein.

TRBV7-3	TRBJ2-5	15	CASSWTGTGKETQYF
TRBV7-9	TRBJ2-1	15	CASSRTGSQSNEQFF
TRBV4-2	TRBJ1-2	20	CASSQDLSLTSTGGNYGYTF
TRBV7-8	TRBJ2-2	17	CASSSFGTSGGPGELFF
TRBV12-5	TRBJ2-5	15	CASGSGTGKAETQYF
TRBV19	TRBJ2-3	14	CASSPGQGVGTQYF
TRBV7-2	TRBJ1-1	15	CASSLLGVLNTEAFF
TRBV9	TRBJ2-5	15	CASSGTGQELGAQYF
TRBV29-1	TRBJ1-2	12	CTTAGGTYGYTF
TRBV28	TRBJ2-6	15	CASSPSGAGANVLTF
TRBV28	TRBJ1-1	17	CASSFPQGPTSNTEAFF
TRBV6-7	TRBJ1-1	18	CASSYAQWTRGMNTEAFF
TRBV4-3	TRBJ2-2	14	CASSKDINTGELFF
TRBV5-1	TRBJ1-1	11	CASSLESEAFF
TRBV6-6	TRBJ2-2	15	CASRPGQRNTGELFF
TRBV5-1	TRBJ2-5	14	CASSPTGVQETQYF
TRBV5-6	TRBJ1-1	15	CASSSEGLVNTEAFF
TRBV4-3	TRBJ1-2	15	CASSQPDRGVHGYTF
TRBV4-2	TRBJ1-2	12	CASSQEGTGYTF
TRBV19	TRBJ2-5	14	CASSGTGGAETQYF
TRBV18	TRBJ1-4	17	CASSPGGGVVSNEKLFF
TRBV12-5	TRBJ1-5	14	CASVRTGEYQPQHF
TRBV7-2	TRBJ2-1	12	CASSLQGDEQFF
TRBV4-2	TRBJ1-1	14	CASSQAGGAVKAFF
TRBV5-5	TRBJ2-1	18	CASSLPLAGTSEYNEQFF
TRBV5-4	TRBJ1-2	15	CASSLSGIGGYGYTF
TRBV7-3	TRBJ2-3	17	CASSPRGLAGGTDTQYF
TRBV6-5	TRBJ1-1	14	CASSLDRVITEAFF
TRBV6-1	TRBJ2-1	14	CASSRDRPYNEQFF
TRBV2	TRBJ1-2	14	CASSEREGARGYTF
TRBV19	TRBJ1-2	14	CASSPTQGASGYTF
TRBV25-1	TRBJ2-5	16	CASSVRTGGIQETQYF
TRBV18	TRBJ2-1	17	CASSLPLGPPINNEQFF
TRBV9	TRBJ1-6	13	CASSVAPHSPLHF
TRBV6-5	TRBJ1-1	15	CASSRPGQGGVEAFF
TRBV4-3	TRBJ2-7	18	CASSQEAVGTGGTYEQYF
TRBV7-9	TRBJ1-6	14	CASSLATRGSPLHF
TRBV9	TRBJ2-7	16	CASSVDGTRNSYEQYF
TRBV19	TRBJ2-4	18	CASSIVPGGTLAKNIQYF
TRBV28	TRBJ1-4	14	CASSLGGENEKLFF
TRBV19	TRBJ2-7	14	CASSLSFSSYEQYF